These 5 T cell receptor beta chains share one sample of origin, sequenced in a study of T cells in Graves' hyperthyroidism and ophthalmopathy. The CDR3 regions of TCR beta were amplified from RNA transcripts. Using the HTBI primer set, a first-round RT-PCR was run on the TCR CDR3. TCRdb redid the calling of the multiplex PCR reads with MiXCR, one entry per CDR3 protein. The sample has hundreds of thousands of distinct CDR3 sequences; approximately 20% are singletons. The sequenced material came from blood. These receptors came from a man aged 35-49 years with Graves' ophthalmopathy.

Many counts were recorded for this clonotype. The chain couples TRBV5-1 to TRBJ2-2; 8 bases match TRBD2. The CDR3 loop spans 14 amino acids. Unmatched junction bases numbered 3, after V lost 4 bases and J lost 4 bases. Germline V gene data show CDR1 as SGHRS and CDR2 as YFSETQ. The DNA for the CDR3 is TGCGCCAGCAGCCGAACTAGCGGCACCGGGGAGCTGTTTTTT. The encoded protein is CASSRTSGTGELFF.

This clonotype was detected only a few times. The chain links TRBV2 to TRBJ2-2; D possibly corresponds to TRBD2 (6 bases). This CDR3 spans 11 amino acids. Per germline, CDR1 SNHLY and CDR2 FYNNEI. Trimming removed 11 bases at V and 7 bases at J, with 11 bases between. The CDR3 DNA reads TGTGCCGCCAGGAGGGGCGGGGAGCTGTTTTTT. Translating gives CAARRGGELFF.

This clonotype was detected once. This sequence joins TRBV19 and TRBJ1-3; no firm D call. V was cut by 9 bases and J by 0 bases, with 9 bases left in between. This CDR3 is built from 13 residues. The germline V gene has CDR1 LNHDA and CDR2 SQIVND (reference sequence). The CDR3 bases are TGTGCCAGCAACATGTACTCTGGAAACACCATATATTTT. Its protein is CASNMYSGNTIYF.

This clonotype was observed many times. The chain uses TRBV7-8 and TRBJ1-2; weak D call: TRBD1 (5 bases). Trimming took 0 bases from V and 4 from J, leaving 12 bases between them. There are 15 residues in the CDR3. Germline V lookup: CDR1 SGHVS, CDR2 FQNEAQ. This chain's CDR3 is CASSLAGAGFYGYTF. The CDR3 nucleotides read TGTGCCAGCAGCTTAGCAGGGGCTGGGTTCTATGGCTACACCTTC.

Many counts were recorded for this clonotype. The rearrangement uses TRBV7-3 and TRBJ2-5; TRBD2 matches at 13 bases. This CDR3 contains 16 residues. The germline gives CDR1 SGHTA, CDR2 FQGTGA. The ends lost 5 bases at V and 4 bases at J; junction bases unmatched: 7. The CDR3: CASSPGTSGALETQYF. The CDR3 DNA reads TGTGCCAGCAGCCCCGGGACTAGCGGGGCCCTAGAGACCCAGTACTTC.